A single sample is the source of the 29 T cell receptor beta chains below, sequenced in a study of graft-versus-host responses after intestinal transplantation. The repertoire was sequenced with immunoSEQ multiplex PCR; TCRdb's copy has only in-frame clones and lacks some. The sample lists some 46,000 clones; about 95% were seen once. The sample in question was PBMCs, obtained about 350 days after intestinal transplant. The receptors here all came from a human patient who received an intestinal transplant, so some T cells may come from the graft donor.

This clone was seen more than once but under ten times. The chain combines TRBV6-4 with TRBJ2-3; 11 positions agree with TRBD2. This CDR3 region has 15 residues. Trimming took 6 bases from V and 2 from J; bases not matched to a gene: 4. Looked up from germline, CDR1 is MRHNA and CDR2 is SNTAGT. CDR3 protein: CASSPSGGSTDTQYF. The CDR3, as DNA: TGTGCCAGCAGCCCTAGCGGGGGGTCCACAGATACGCAGTATTTT.

This chain joins TRBV12-2 and TRBJ2-1; TRBD2 is the table's D call and was not checked against the DNA. TRBV12-2 is a pseudogene locus. There are 16 residues in the CDR3. CDR3 nucleotide sequence: TGTGCAAGTCGCTTAGCGTGGGAGGGGCCTAGAAATGAGCAGTTCTTC. This translates into CASRLAWEGPRNEQFF.

The rearrangement joins TRBV6-5 to TRBJ2-1; 10 bases agree with TRBD2. V shed 2 bases, J shed 6 bases, and the junction held 4 bases outside the gene matches. CDR1 is MNHEY and CDR2 is SVGAGI in the germline V gene. This CDR3 spans 15 amino acids. The CDR3 DNA is TGTGCCAGCAGTTACGAGCGGGGGGGCCTCAATGAGCAGTTCTTC. Translation: CASSYERGGLNEQFF.

The chain uses TRBV7-6 and TRBJ1-5, with D possibly TRBD1 on 5 matching bases. The V gene's germline CDR1 is SGHVS and CDR2 FNYEAQ. This CDR3 is built from 18 residues. Between the trimmed V and J ends, which lost 5 bases and 7 bases, there was a span of 27 bases. The CDR3 region is CASSLRPSGDLGIQPQHF. The CDR3 DNA reads TGTGCCAGCAGCCTAAGACCTTCCGGGGACCTTGGGATACAGCCCCAGCATTTT.

The rearrangement links TRBV5-6 to TRBJ2-5; unclear D gene. V gave up 1 base and J gave up 5 bases, with 18 bases separating them. Germline V gives CDR1 SGHDT, CDR2 YYEEEE. CDR3 length equals 16 residues. CDR3 amino acids: CASSLKELWILETQYF. CDR3 in DNA: TGTGCCAGCAGCTTGAAGGAGTTGTGGATTCTGGAGACCCAGTACTTC.

The chain carries TRBV5-5 and TRBJ1-6; TRBD1 is a possible D gene (6 bases). The V gene lost 3 bases and the J gene lost 9 bases, with 16 bases spanning the gap. Germline loops: CDR1 SGHKS, CDR2 YYEKEE (reference sequence). The CDR3 covers 15 residues. The CDR3 reads CASSSPGGAGSPLHF. CDR3 DNA sequence: TGTGCCAGCAGCTCCCCCGGGGGCGCGGGTTCACCCCTCCACTTT.

J is TRBJ2-1 and V is TRBV15; TRBD2 agrees at 14 bases. CDR3 length: 16 amino acids. Losses at the gene ends were 3 bases for V and 10 bases for J; bases not matched to a gene: 8. Germline-derived CDR1 and CDR2 are LNHNV and YYDKDF (reference sequence). The CDR3 reads CATSRAGTSGSLEQFF. CDR3 bases: TGTGCCACCAGCAGGGCCGGGACTAGCGGGAGTTTGGAGCAGTTCTTC.

The rearrangement joins TRBV15 to TRBJ1-1, with D uncertain. The germline V gene has CDR1 LNHNV and CDR2 YYDKDF (reference sequence). This CDR3 comprises 13 residues. Trimming shortened V by 0 bases and J by 1 base, and 3 bases separated the two germline ends. CDR3 residues: CATSREPNTEAFF. CDR3 DNA sequence: TGTGCCACCAGCAGAGAGCCGAACACTGAAGCTTTCTTT.

The chain joins TRBV7-9 to TRBJ1-1; D not certain. Trimming shortened V by 5 bases and J by 8 bases, and 15 bases separated the two germline ends. The CDR3 totals 13 residues. The V gene's germline CDR1 is SEHNR and CDR2 FQNEAQ (reference sequence). The CDR3 DNA follows: TGTGCCAGCAGCCTAGGTGAGGTGCGGGAAGCTTTCTTT. Its protein is CASSLGEVREAFF.

This sequence joins TRBV6-6 and TRBJ1-2; 10 bases align to TRBD1. Losses at the gene ends were 6 bases for V and 8 bases for J; bases not matched to a gene: 6. CDR1 MNHNY and CDR2 SVGAGI come from the germline V gene (reference sequence). This CDR3 is 13 amino acids long. The CDR3 spells CASRGDRGVGYTF. In DNA, the CDR3 is TGTGCCAGCAGGGGGGACAGGGGCGTCGGCTACACCTTC.

The rearrangement links TRBV5-4 to TRBJ2-1; D is uncertain. Germline-derived CDR1 and CDR2 are SGHNT and YYREEE (reference sequence). The CDR3 spans 15 residues. V lost 4 bases to trimming and J lost 2 bases, with 13 bases between them. This CDR3 is CASSARRGPYNEQFF. The CDR3 bases are TGTGCCAGCAGCGCCCGTCGCGGCCCCTACAATGAGCAGTTCTTC.

CDR3 bases: TGTGCGGCGAGGGGCCTATCCTACGAGCAGTACTTC. This sequence encodes CAARGLSYEQYF. The gene calls are TRBV28 and TRBJ2-7; TRBD1 or TRBD2 may be the D gene (5 bases each). CDR1 is MDHEN, CDR2 SYDVKM, per germline. This CDR3 region has 12 residues.

This chain joins TRBV7-2 and TRBJ2-1; 10 bases fit TRBD2. J lost 8 bases, V lost 2 bases, and 6 bases had no gene match. CDR3 length: 15 residues. The germline CDR1 and CDR2 sequences are SGHTA and FQGNSA. CDR3 sequence reads: CASSLWTSGGDEQFF. DNA for the CDR3: TGTGCCAGCAGCTTATGGACTAGCGGAGGGGATGAGCAGTTCTTC. Combining the CDR3 with reference TRBV7-2 and TRBJ2-1 gives the whole variable domain GAGVSQSPSNKVTEKGKDVELRCDPISGHTALYWYRQSLGQGLEFLIYFQGNSAPDKSGLPSDRFSAERTGGSVSTLTIQRTQQEDSAVYLCASSLWTSGGDEQFFGPGTRLTVL.

Only one count was recorded for this clone. This rearrangement joins TRBV5-6 to TRBJ1-3; TRBD1 is a possible D gene (6 bases). With 2 bases removed from V and 6 bases from J, the gap between germline ends came to 15 bases. The germline V gene encodes CDR1 SGHDT and CDR2 YYEEEE. The CDR3 spans 15 residues. The CDR3 coding sequence is TGTGCCAGCAGCTTTCTTGGGACACGAATAAACACCATATATTTT. This sequence encodes CASSFLGTRINTIYF.

The chain has TRBV6-6 and TRBJ1-2; D unresolved. Germline V gene data show CDR1 as MNHNY and CDR2 as SVGAGI (reference sequence). The CDR3 is 14 amino acids. V was pared by 0 bases and J by 2 bases, with 7 bases between. Here the CDR3 DNA reads TGTGCCAGCAGTTACTCGTCTCAGAACTATGGCTACACCTTC. Protein product: CASSYSSQNYGYTF.

The chain couples TRBV4-1 to TRBJ1-4, with D unresolved. The CDR3 has 14 residues. Germline V gene lookup returns CDR1 MGHRA and CDR2 YSYEKL. Trimming stripped 4 bases from V and 4 bases from J, with 10 bases between. The CDR3 coding sequence is TGCGCCAGCAGCCCTGGACCGGGTAATGAAAAACTGTTTTTT. It is translated as CASSPGPGNEKLFF.

This sequence joins TRBV6-6 and TRBJ2-7, with D uncertain. Trimming took 3 bases from V and 6 from J, leaving 15 bases between them. The CDR3 runs 14 residues. Germline loops: CDR1 MNHNY, CDR2 SVGAGI (reference sequence). Here the CDR3 DNA reads TGTGCCAGCAGTTATTACCGTGGGTCTCGCGAGCAGTACTTC. Amino acid sequence: CASSYYRGSREQYF.

The J gene is TRBJ2-6, the V gene TRBV9; 7 positions match TRBD1. CDR1 SGDLS and CDR2 YYNGEE come from the germline V gene. With V trimmed by 2 bases and J by 0 bases, 5 bases remained unmatched. The CDR3 length is 17 residues. CDR3 coding DNA: TGTGCCAGCAGCGTCGAGGGGGCGAGCTCTGGGGCCAACGTCCTGACTTTC. As protein: CASSVEGASSGANVLTF.

The CDR3 spells CASSTVRSSYEQYF. The CDR3 bases are TGCGCCAGCAGTACGGTTAGGAGCTCCTACGAGCAGTACTTC. V usage is TRBV4-1 and J usage is TRBJ2-7; the D is unclear. CDR1 is MGHRA and CDR2 is YSYEKL in the germline V gene. The CDR3 is made up of 14 amino acids. The V and J ends lost 6 bases and 0 bases respectively, with 12 bases between them.

This chain joins TRBV5-1 and TRBJ2-5; D is perhaps TRBD2 (5 bases). Germline-derived CDR1 and CDR2 are SGHRS and YFSETQ. CDR3 length: 15 amino acids. Trimming shortened V by 4 bases and J by 1 base, and 14 bases separated the two germline ends. Written as DNA, the CDR3 is TGCGCCAGCAGCCCCGAGGCGGGTAGCCAAGAGACCCAGTACTTC. It is translated as CASSPEAGSQETQYF.

This clone is a singleton in its sample. The chain is built from TRBV2 and TRBJ1-6, with D possibly matching TRBD1 (6 bases). Germline CDR1 and CDR2: SNHLY and FYNNEI. The CDR3 has 16 amino acids. Trimming shortened V by 5 bases and J by 3 bases, and 14 bases separated the two germline ends. CDR3 bases: TGTGCCAGCAGTATCGCCGGGACAAGCTATAATTCACCCCTCCACTTT. Encoded protein: CASSIAGTSYNSPLHF.

This clone has just one count. The rearrangement uses TRBV5-6 and TRBJ2-3; unclear D gene. There are 11 residues in the CDR3. Trimming took 4 bases from V and 9 from J, leaving 9 bases between them. Germline loops: CDR1 SGHDT, CDR2 YYEEEE. CDR3 amino acids: CASSNLVTQYF. Written as DNA, the CDR3 is TGTGCCAGCAGCAACCTAGTAACGCAGTATTTT.

This chain joins TRBV19 and TRBJ1-5, with unresolved D. Germline assignment: CDR1 LNHDA and CDR2 SQIVND (reference sequence). This CDR3 spans 12 amino acids. V lost 4 bases and J 7 bases, leaving 8 bases between the germline ends. DNA for the CDR3: TGTGCCAGTAGTAGCGCCCCACAGCCCCAGCATTTT. Translating gives CASSSAPQPQHF.

CDR3 coding DNA: TGTGCCAGCACGTTGGGGGCTAGCGGGGTTAATGAGCAGTTCTTC. Translation gives CASTLGASGVNEQFF. The V call is TRBV11-2, the J call TRBJ2-1; 9 nucleotides match TRBD2. Germline trimming cut 7 bases from V and 7 bases from J; bases unmatched to any gene: 11. Germline CDR1 and CDR2: SGHAT and FQNNGV. CDR3 size: 15 residues.

This rearrangement joins TRBV27 to TRBJ1-2, with D unclear. Looked up from germline, CDR1 is MNHEY and CDR2 is SMNVEV (reference sequence). The V and J ends lost 3 bases and 6 bases respectively, with 17 bases between them. CDR3 length: 15 residues. CDR3: CASSLRDGLLDGYTF. The CDR3, as DNA: TGTGCCAGCAGTTTGAGAGACGGCCTTTTGGATGGCTACACCTTC.

V gene TRBV5-6 combines with J gene TRBJ2-3; no clear D gene. The CDR3 spans 15 residues. Trimming took off 1 base at V and 3 bases at J, with 12 bases between the two ends. In germline, CDR1 is SGHDT, CDR2 YYEEEE. CDR3 residues: CASSLWWGRTDTQYF. CDR3 nucleotides: TGTGCCAGCAGCTTGTGGTGGGGTAGGACAGATACGCAGTATTTT. Variable domain in full (rest from reference TRBV5-6 and TRBJ2-3): DAGVTQSPTHLIKTRGQQVTLRCSPKSGHDTVSWYQQALGQGPQFIFQYYEEEERQRGNFPDRFSGHQFPNYSSELNVNALLLGDSALYLCASSLWWGRTDTQYFGPGTRLTVL.

This clone was recorded once. The chain employs TRBV7-2 and TRBJ2-7; tentative D call: TRBD2 (6 bases). The CDR3 is 14 residues long. Between the trimmed V and J ends, which lost 5 bases and 4 bases, there was a span of 15 bases. CDR1 SGHTA and CDR2 FQGNSA come from the germline V gene. The CDR3 DNA reads TGTGCCAGCAGCAGAGACCGGGGAGGTTACGAGCAGTACTTC. The encoded protein is CASSRDRGGYEQYF.

This chain joins TRBV30 and TRBJ1-6, with D perhaps TRBD1 (6 bases). Germline values: CDR1 GTSNPN, CDR2 SVGIG (reference sequence). Trimming took off 3 bases at V and 0 bases at J, with 18 bases between the two ends. The CDR3 loop spans 18 amino acids. CDR3 DNA sequence: TGTGCCTGGAGCGGGACACGAGCACCGAGCTCCTATAATTCACCCCTCCACTTT. It yields the protein CAWSGTRAPSSYNSPLHF.

This clone turned up a few times. The chain employs TRBV7-2 and TRBJ1-2; tentatively, D is TRBD1 (5 bases). Germline CDR1 is SGHTA and CDR2 is FQGNSA. The CDR3 runs to 15 residues. V was cut by 3 bases and J by 8 bases, with 19 bases left in between. For the CDR3, the DNA is TGTGCCAGCAGCTTTCCCGGGACGGAGAGGTACGGCTACACCTTC. Protein product: CASSFPGTERYGYTF.